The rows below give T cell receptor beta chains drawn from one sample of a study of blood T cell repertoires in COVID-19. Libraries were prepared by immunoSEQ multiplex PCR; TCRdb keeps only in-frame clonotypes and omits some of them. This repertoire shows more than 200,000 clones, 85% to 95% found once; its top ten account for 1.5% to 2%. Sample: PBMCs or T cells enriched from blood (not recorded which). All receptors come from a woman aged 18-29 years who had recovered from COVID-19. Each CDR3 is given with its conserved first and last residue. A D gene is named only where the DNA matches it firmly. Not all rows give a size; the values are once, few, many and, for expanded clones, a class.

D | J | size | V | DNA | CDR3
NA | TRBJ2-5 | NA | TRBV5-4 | TGTGCCAGCAGCATAGACTTCCAAGAGACCCAGTACTTC | CASSIDFQETQYF
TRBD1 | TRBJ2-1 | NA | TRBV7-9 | TGTGCCAGCAGCTTGGTTCGGGCAGGGGGCTACAATGAGCAGTTCTTC | CASSLVRAGGYNEQFF
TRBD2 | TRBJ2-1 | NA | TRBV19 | TGTGCCACCCGAAAGGGAGGGACTTACAATGAGCAGTTCTTC | CATRKGGTYNEQFF
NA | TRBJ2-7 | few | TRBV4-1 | TGCGCCAGCAGCCATAATCTAAGGGGCGCGGAGATCCACGAGCAGTACTTC | CASSHNLRGAEIHEQYF
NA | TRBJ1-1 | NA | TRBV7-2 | TGTGCCAGCAGCTTAGCTTGGGGGAGGACTGAAGCTTTCTTT | CASSLAWGRTEAFF
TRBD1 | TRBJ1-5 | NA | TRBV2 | TGTGCCAGCAGTGACACAGGGGTTCAGCCCCAGCATTTT | CASSDTGVQPQHF
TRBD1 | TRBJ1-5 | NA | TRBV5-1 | TGCGCCAGCAGCTTGAACGGACAGGGGCCTAATAGCAATCAGCCCCAGCATTTT | CASSLNGQGPNSNQPQHF
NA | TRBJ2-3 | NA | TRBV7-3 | TGTGCCAGCAGCTTATCTCCAGATACGCAGTATTTT | CASSLSPDTQYF
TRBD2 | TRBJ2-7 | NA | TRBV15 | TGTGCCACCACCCGAGGGCTAGCGGGAGGCTACGAGCAGTACTTC | CATTRGLAGGYEQYF
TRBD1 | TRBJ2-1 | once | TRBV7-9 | TGTGCCAGCAGCCACAGGGGCTTTGAGCAGTTCTTC | CASSHRGFEQFF
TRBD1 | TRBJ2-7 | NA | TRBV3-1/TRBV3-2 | TGTGCCAGCAGCCTAGGACAGGGCTACGAGCAGTACTTC | CASSLGQGYEQYF
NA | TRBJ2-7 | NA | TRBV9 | TGTGCCAGCAGCCCCAGACAAAGTTACGAGCAGTACTTC | CASSPRQSYEQYF
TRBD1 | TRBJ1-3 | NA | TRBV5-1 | TGCGCCAGCAGCTGGACAGGACCAAACTCTGGAAACACCATATATTTT | CASSWTGPNSGNTIYF
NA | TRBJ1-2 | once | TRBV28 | TGTGCCAGCAGTTATCGGGGCTATGGCTACACCTTC | CASSYRGYGYTF
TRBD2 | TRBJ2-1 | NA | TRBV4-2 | TGTGCCAGCAGCCAAGATCCTAGCGGGGGTCACAATGAGCAGTTCTTC | CASSQDPSGGHNEQFF
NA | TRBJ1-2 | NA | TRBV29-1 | TGCAGCGTTGTTCGGGGGAGCACATATGGCTACACCTTC | CSVVRGSTYGYTF
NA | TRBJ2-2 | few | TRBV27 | TGTGCCAGCAGTAGGGTCCGGGGGTACACCGGGGAGCTGTTTTTT | CASSRVRGYTGELFF